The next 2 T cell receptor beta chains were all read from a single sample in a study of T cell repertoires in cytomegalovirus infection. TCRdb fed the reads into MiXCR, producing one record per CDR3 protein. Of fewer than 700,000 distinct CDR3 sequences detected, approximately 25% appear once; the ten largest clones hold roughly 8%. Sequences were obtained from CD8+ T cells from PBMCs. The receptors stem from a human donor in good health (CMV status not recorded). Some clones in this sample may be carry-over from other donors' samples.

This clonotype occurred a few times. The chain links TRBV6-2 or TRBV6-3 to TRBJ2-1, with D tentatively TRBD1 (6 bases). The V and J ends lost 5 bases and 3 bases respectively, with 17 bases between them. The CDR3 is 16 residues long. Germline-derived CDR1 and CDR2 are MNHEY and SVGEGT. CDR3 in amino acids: CASSRIGQNFYNEQFF. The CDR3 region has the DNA TGTGCCAGCAGTCGGATCGGACAGAACTTCTACAATGAGCAGTTCTTC.

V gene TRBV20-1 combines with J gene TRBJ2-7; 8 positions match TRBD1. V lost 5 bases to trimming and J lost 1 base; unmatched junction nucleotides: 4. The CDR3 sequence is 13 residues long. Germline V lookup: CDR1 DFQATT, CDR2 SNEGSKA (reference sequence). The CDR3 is CSARDRHSYEQYF. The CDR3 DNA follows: TGCAGTGCTCGGGACAGGCATTCCTACGAGCAGTACTTC.